The present entry profiles one TCR beta chain with its context. In the authors' methods: Nucleated cell number was recorded as an estimate derived from reference gene primer amplification. Only in-frame clones appear in the TCRdb table, and some are missing; sequencing was by immunoSEQ multiplex PCR. V and J calls and clone size are as listed in that table; D and trimming were resolved from the DNA. The sample has almost 200,000 clones, 70% to 90% seen once. These data belong to a study of blood T cell repertoires in COVID-19. Study context: Italy, Spain and the United States were the sources of the convalescent and acute COVID-19 samples. PBMCs, B-cell-depleted T cells, or T cells provided the cDNA or gDNA that made up the material.

Trimming cost V 7 bases and J 3 bases, with 18 bases left between them. CDR1 SNHLY and CDR2 FYNNEI come from the germline V gene. This CDR3 spans 15 amino acids. This TCR was recovered from a woman in her seventies with acute or convalescent COVID-19. J is TRBJ1-1 and V is TRBV2, with D tentatively TRBD1 (6 bases). The sequenced sample was peripheral blood. The CDR3 DNA follows: TGTGCCAGCACCGCTGAAAGGGACACCTACACTGAAGCTTTCTTT. Its protein product is CASTAERDTYTEAFF.